This TCR beta chain was recovered during a study of Tregs in tolerant kidney transplant recipients. Study-wide findings and caveats: This study did not directly address biological reproducibility. The small number of patients limits these findings pending further validation. For some patients, primers changed over time, blocking nucleotide-level comparison.

Concerning this clone: The antigen remains unidentified.

The assay was immunoSEQ multiplex PCR, and TCRdb's table has in-frame clones only and misses some. The data contain 84,000 or so clones, under 95% of them singletons. Related graft donors supplied nonmyeloablative bone marrow transplants, and mixed chimerism was transient. Thawed PBMCs were FACS-sorted into unstimulated CD4+CD25+CD127- regulatory T cells, CD4+CD25- non-regulatory cells, CD4 and CD8 cells. The germline V gene encodes CDR1 LNHDA and CDR2 SQIVND (reference sequence). CDR3 length: 15 amino acids. V lost 6 bases and J lost 3, with 18 bases in between. The sequence derives from a human patient who received a combined kidney and bone marrow transplant. The T cells may come from the graft donor. The chain is built from TRBV19 and TRBJ2-7; maybe TRBD1 (6 bases). The sequenced sample was CD4+ T cells from blood (PBMCs), obtained 12 months after the transplant. The CDR3 region has the DNA TGTGCCAGTAGCATCTCGGGACACCGCTACTACGAGCAGTACTTC. Translation gives CASSISGHRYYEQYF.